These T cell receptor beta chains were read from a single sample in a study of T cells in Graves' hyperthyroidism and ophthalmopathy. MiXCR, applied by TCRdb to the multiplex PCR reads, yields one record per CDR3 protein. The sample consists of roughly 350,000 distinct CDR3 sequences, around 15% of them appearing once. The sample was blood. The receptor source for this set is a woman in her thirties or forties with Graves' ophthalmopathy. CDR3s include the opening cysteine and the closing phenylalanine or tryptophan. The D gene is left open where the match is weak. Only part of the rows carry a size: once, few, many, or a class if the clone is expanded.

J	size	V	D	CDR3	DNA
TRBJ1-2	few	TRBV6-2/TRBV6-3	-	CASSWVGSQGNGYIF	TGTGCCAGCAGTTGGGTAGGGTCCCAGGGAAATGGCTACATCTTC
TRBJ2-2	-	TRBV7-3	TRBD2	CASRLPPLSGSTGELFF	TGTGCCAGCAGACTCCCCCCACTAAGCGGGAGCACCGGGGAGCTGTTTTTT
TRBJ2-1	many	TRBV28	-	CASSLSGTEEFF	TGTGCCAGCAGTTTATCCGGGACCGAGGAGTTCTTC
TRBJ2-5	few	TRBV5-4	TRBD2	CASSPGGRIETQYF	TGTGCCAGCAGCCCGGGGGGGAGAATCGAGACCCAGTACTTC
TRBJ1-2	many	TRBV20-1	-	CSARPQALYGYTF	TGCAGTGCTAGGCCTCAGGCACTCTATGGCTACACCTTC
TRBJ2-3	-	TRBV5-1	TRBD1	CASSKRTGRGTDTQYF	TGCGCCAGCAGCAAAAGGACAGGGCGAGGCACAGATACGCAGTATTTT
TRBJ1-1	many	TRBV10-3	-	CAITEGRNTEAFF	TGTGCCATCACCGAAGGTAGGAACACTGAAGCTTTCTTT
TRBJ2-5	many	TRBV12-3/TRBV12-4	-	CASSLAGGGRRETQYF	TGTGCCAGCAGTTTAGCGGGGGGGGGGCGCCGAGAGACCCAGTACTTC
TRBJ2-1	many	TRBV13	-	CASSFKNEQFF	TGTGCCAGCAGCTTTAAAAATGAGCAGTTCTTC
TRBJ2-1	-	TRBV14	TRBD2	CASSYSGSPYNEQLF	TGTGCCAGCAGCTATAGCGGGAGTCCCTACAATGAGCAGCTCTTC
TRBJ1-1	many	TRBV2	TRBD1	CASSESGGLGAAKAEAFF	TGTGCCAGCAGTGAATCAGGGGGGCTTGGGGCCGCCAAGGCTGAAGCTTTCTTT
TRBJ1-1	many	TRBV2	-	CASSVHGGLNTEAFF	TGTGCCAGCAGTGTCCATGGGGGCCTGAACACTGAAGCTTTCTTT
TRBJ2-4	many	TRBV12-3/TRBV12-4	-	CASTLLMTRGFDKNIQYF	TGTGCCAGCACCCTCCTAATGACACGGGGTTTTGACAAAAACATTCAGTACTTC
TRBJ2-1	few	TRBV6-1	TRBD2	CASSSWGGSSYNEQFF	TGTGCCAGCAGTAGCTGGGGGGGGAGCTCCTACAATGAGCAGTTCTTC
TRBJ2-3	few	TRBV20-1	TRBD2	CSARMLAVADTQYF	TGCAGTGCTAGGATGCTAGCGGTCGCAGATACGCAGTATTTT
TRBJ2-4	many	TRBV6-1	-	CATLWTRREYF	TGTGCCACCCTATGGACCCGGCGGGAGTACTTC
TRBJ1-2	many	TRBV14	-	CASSRGIRYGYTF	TGTGCCAGCAGTCGCGGGATCCGCTATGGCTACACCTTC
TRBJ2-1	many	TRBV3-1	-	CASSQVANSYNEQFF	TGTGCCAGCAGCCAAGTGGCGAATTCCTACAATGAGCAGTTCTTC
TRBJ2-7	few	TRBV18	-	CASSRMSDEQYF	TGTGCCAGCTCACGGATGTCGGACGAGCAGTACTTC
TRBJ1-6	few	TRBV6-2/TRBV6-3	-	CASSLVPRIGAGFNSPLHF	TGTGCCAGCAGTCTTGTTCCTAGGATCGGGGCAGGATTTAATTCACCCCTCCACTTT
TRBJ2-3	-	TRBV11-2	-	CASSLPKRVTDTQYF	TGTGCCAGCAGCTTACCTAAAAGGGTTACAGATACGCAGTATTTT
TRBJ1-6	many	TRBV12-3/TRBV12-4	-	CASRQTSSYNSPLHF	TGTGCCAGCAGGCAGACATCCTCCTATAATTCACCCCTCCACTTT
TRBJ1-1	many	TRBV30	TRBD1	CAWSSGTGRSEAFF	TGTGCCTGGAGTTCTGGGACAGGCCGAAGTGAAGCTTTCTTT
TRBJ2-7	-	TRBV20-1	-	CSARDIWLREQYF	TGCAGTGCTAGAGATATCTGGCTACGCGAGCAGTACTTC
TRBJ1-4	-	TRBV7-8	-	CASSQKTQQRSQKLFF	TGTGCCAGCAGCCAAAAGACACAGCAACGCTCGCAAAAACTGTTTTTT
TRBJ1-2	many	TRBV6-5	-	CASSYSTSNYGYTF	TGTGCCAGCAGTTACTCGACCAGTAACTATGGCTACACCTTC
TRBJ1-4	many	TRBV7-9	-	CASSPRQKTTNEKLFF	TGTGCCAGCAGCCCCAGACAGAAGACAACTAATGAAAAACTGTTTTTT
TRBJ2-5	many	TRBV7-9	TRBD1	CASSAGTASETQYF	TGTGCCAGCAGCGCAGGGACAGCTAGCGAGACCCAGTACTTC
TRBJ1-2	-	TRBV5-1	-	CASSPTYNQGSNYGYTF	TGCGCCAGCAGCCCAACGTATAACCAGGGGTCTAACTATGGCTACACCTTC
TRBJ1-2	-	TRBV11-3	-	CASSPVRTAGYTF	TGTGCCAGCAGCCCCGTTCGGACAGCTGGCTACACCTTC
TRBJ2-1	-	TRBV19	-	CAVSFEFTTQQFF	TGTGCCGTCTCGTTTGAGTTCACAACCCAGCAGTTCTTC
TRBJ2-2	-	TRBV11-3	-	CASSPKAQSGELFF	TGTGCCAGCAGCCCGAAAGCGCAGTCCGGGGAGCTGTTTTTT
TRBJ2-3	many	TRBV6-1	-	CASSYDPDSLKSGQYF	TGTGCCAGCAGTTATGACCCGGACAGCCTAAAGTCCGGGCAGTATTTT
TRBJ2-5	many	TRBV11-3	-	CASSFDGLETQYF	TGTGCCAGCAGCTTTGATGGACTAGAGACCCAGTACTTC
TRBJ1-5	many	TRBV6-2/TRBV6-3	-	CASSYIAGVSNQPQHF	TGTGCCAGCAGTTACATAGCCGGGGTTAGCAATCAGCCCCAGCATTTT
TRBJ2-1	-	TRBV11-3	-	CASSYRDTNSYNEQFF	TGTGCCAGCAGCTACAGGGATACCAACTCCTACAATGAGCAGTTCTTC
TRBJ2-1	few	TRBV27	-	CASSRGPVGTNNEQFF	TGTGCCAGCAGTCGTGGTCCAGTCGGCACCAACAATGAGCAGTTCTTC
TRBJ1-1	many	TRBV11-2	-	CASSPGGVGNTEAFF	TGTGCCAGCAGCCCCGGCGGAGTGGGGAACACTGAAGCTTTCTTT
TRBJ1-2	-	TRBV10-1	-	CASSQRWEIYGYTF	TGCGCCAGCAGTCAAAGGTGGGAAATCTATGGCTACACCTTC
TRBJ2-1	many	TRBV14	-	CASSQWGYNEQFF	TGTGCCAGCAGCCAGTGGGGTTACAATGAGCAGTTCTTC
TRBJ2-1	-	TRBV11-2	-	CASSPPGPSNGQFF	TGTGCCAGCAGCCCCCCGGGACCGTCGAACGGGCAGTTCTTC
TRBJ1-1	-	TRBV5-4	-	CASSTGQMNTEAFF	TGTGCCAGCAGCACCGGACAGATGAACACTGAAGCTTTCTTT
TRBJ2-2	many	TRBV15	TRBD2	CATSRDRASGGRELFF	TGTGCCACCAGCAGAGATCGGGCTAGCGGGGGCCGGGAGCTGTTTTTT
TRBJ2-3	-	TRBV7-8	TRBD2	CASSKRGPSTDTQYF	TGTGCCAGCAGCAAGCGGGGGCCGAGCACAGATACGCAGTATTTT
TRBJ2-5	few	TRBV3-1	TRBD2	CASSQGIAGGQETQYF	TGTGCCAGCAGCCAGGGCATAGCGGGGGGCCAAGAGACCCAGTACTTC
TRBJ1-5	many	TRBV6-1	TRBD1	CASSQTGQHF	TGTGCCAGCAGCCAGACAGGGCAGCATTTT
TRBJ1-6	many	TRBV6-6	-	CASSYPDSPLHF	TGTGCCAGCAGTTACCCTGATTCACCCCTCCACTTT
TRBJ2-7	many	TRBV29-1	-	CSANDGTRTYEQYF	TGCAGCGCAAATGACGGCACACGGACCTACGAGCAGTACTTC
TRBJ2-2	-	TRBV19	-	CASSSYRGRGASGELFF	TGTGCCAGTAGTTCCTACCGAGGGCGGGGTGCCTCCGGGGAGCTGTTTTTT
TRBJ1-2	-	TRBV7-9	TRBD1	CASSVKDRGSYGYTF	TGTGCCAGCAGCGTCAAAGACAGGGGTTCCTATGGCTACACCTTC
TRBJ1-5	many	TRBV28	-	CASSLMDQPQHF	TGTGCCAGCAGTTTAATGGATCAGCCCCAGCATTTT
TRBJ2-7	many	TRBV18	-	CASSPSTDSYEQYF	TGTGCCAGCTCACCATCGACGGACTCCTACGAGCAGTACTTC
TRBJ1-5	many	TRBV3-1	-	CASSQTVGSNQPQHF	TGTGCCAGCAGCCAGACAGTCGGTAGCAATCAGCCCCAGCATTTT
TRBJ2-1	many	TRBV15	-	CATSRDPYGGQGNNEQFF	TGTGCCACCAGCAGAGATCCCTATGGAGGGCAGGGAAACAATGAGCAGTTCTTC
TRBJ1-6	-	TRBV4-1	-	CASSQDGQGFNSPLHF	TGCGCCAGCAGCCAAGATGGCCAGGGATTTAATTCACCCCTCCACTTT
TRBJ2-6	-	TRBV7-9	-	CASSLDGQSSGANVLTF	TGTGCCAGCAGCTTAGATGGGCAAAGCTCTGGGGCCAACGTCCTGACTTTC
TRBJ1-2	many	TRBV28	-	CASIPKGNYTF	TGTGCCAGCATTCCTAAAGGGAACTACACCTTC
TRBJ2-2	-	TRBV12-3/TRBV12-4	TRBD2	CASSPPTSGTPTGELFF	TGTGCCAGCAGCCCCCCTACTAGCGGGACACCCACCGGGGAGCTGTTTTTT
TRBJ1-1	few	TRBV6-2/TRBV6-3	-	CASSYSIGTEAFF	TGTGCCAGCAGTTACTCGATAGGCACTGAAGCTTTCTTT
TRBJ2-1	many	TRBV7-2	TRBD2	CASSTRTSGRFFEQFF	TGTGCCAGCAGCACCAGGACTAGCGGGAGATTTTTTGAGCAGTTCTTC